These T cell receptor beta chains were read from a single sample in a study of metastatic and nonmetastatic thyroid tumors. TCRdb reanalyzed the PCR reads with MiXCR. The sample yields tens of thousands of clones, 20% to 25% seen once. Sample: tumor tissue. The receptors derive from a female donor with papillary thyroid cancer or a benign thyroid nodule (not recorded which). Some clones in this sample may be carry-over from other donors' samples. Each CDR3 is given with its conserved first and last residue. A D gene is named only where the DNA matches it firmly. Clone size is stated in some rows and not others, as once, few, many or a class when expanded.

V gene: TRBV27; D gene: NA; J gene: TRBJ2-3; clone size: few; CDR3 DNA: TGTGCCAGCAGTCAGGTTTACACAGATACGCAGTATTTT; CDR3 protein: CASSQVYTDTQYF
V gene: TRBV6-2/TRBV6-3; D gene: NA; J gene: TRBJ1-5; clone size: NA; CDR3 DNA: TGTGCCAGCAGTTTTCGGGCCATAAAGGGACAGCCCCAGCATTTT; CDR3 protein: CASSFRAIKGQPQHF
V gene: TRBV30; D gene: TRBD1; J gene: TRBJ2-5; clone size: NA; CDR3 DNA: TGTGCCTGGAGTGAGGGGGCAGAAGAGACCCAGTACTTC; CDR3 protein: CAWSEGAEETQYF
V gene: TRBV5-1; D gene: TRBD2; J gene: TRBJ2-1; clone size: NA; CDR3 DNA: TGCGCCAGCAGCTTGTCCCTAGCGGGACCCGGCTCCTACAATGAGCAGTTCTTC; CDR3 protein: CASSLSLAGPGSYNEQFF
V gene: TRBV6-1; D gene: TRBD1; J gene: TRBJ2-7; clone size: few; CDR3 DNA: TGTGCCAGCGGGGACAGGGCGAGGGGCTACGAGCAGTACTTC; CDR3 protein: CASGDRARGYEQYF
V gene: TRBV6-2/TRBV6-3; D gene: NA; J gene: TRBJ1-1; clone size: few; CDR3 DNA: TGTGCCAGCAGTTACTACAGGGCAAGAAACACTGAAGCTTTCTTT; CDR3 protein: CASSYYRARNTEAFF
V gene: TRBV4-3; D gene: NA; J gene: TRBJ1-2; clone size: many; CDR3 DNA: TGCGCCAGCAGCCAAGCACAGGGTAGCATCTATGGCTACACCTTC; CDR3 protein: CASSQAQGSIYGYTF
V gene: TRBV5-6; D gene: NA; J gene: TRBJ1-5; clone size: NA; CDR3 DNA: TGTGCCAGCAGCTTGAAGCCAGGGCTAAATCAGCCCCAGCATTTT; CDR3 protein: CASSLKPGLNQPQHF
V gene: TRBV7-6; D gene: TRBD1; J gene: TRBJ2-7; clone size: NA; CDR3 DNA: TGTGCCAGCAGTATCAGAGGGGGCATCGCTTCATCCTACGAGCAGTACTTC; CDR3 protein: CASSIRGGIASSYEQYF
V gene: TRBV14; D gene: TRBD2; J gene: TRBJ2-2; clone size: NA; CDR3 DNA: TGTGCCAGCAGCCTACTAGCGGGGAACACCGGGGAGCTGTTTTTT; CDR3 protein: CASSLLAGNTGELFF
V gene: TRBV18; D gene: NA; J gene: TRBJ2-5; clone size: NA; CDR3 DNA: TGTGCCAGCTCACGGGACGGGGAGACCCAGTACTTC; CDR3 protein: CASSRDGETQYF
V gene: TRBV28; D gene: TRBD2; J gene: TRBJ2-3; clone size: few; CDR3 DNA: TGTGCCAGCAGTGTCCCGGGACTAGCGGGGGCCTCACCACAGTATTTT; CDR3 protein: CASSVPGLAGASPQYF
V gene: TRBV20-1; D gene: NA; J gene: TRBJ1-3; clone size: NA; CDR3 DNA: TGCAGTGCTAGAGATCAGGGAGGAACCCGACCAAACACCATATATTTT; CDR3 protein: CSARDQGGTRPNTIYF
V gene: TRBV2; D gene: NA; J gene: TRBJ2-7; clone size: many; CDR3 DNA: TGTGCCAGCAGGATGGCGTCCTACGAGCAGTACTTC; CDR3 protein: CASRMASYEQYF
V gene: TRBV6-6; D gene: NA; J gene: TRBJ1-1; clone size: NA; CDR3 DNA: TGTGCCAGCAGTTACTTCGGGAGGGGAAAGGCTTTCTTT; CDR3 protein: CASSYFGRGKAFF